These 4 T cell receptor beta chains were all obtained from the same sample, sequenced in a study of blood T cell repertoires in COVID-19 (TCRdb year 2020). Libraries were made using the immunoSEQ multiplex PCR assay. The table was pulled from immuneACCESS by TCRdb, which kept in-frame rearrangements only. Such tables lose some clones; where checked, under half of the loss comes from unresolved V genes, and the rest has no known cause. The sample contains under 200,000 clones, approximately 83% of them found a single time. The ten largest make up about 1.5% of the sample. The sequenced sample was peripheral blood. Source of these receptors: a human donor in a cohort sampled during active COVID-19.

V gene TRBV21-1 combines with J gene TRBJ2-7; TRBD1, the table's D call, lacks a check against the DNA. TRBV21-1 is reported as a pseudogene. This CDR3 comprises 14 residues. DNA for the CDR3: TGTGCCAGCAGCCTCCCCCGGGACAGCGCTGAGCAGTACTTC. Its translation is CASSLPRDSAEQYF.

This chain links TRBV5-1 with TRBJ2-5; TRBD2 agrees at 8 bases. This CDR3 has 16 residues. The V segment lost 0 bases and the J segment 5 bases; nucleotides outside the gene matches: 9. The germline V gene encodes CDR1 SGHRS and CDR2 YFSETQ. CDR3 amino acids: CASSLEGGGRGETQYF. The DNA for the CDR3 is TGCGCCAGCAGCTTGGAAGGCGGGGGGCGAGGGGAGACCCAGTACTTC.

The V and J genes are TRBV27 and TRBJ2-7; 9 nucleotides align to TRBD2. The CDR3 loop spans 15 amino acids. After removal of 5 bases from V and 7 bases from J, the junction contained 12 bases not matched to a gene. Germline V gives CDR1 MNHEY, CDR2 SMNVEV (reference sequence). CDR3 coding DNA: TGTGCCAGCAGTACCTTAGCGGGAGCCCGGTATGAGCAGTACTTC. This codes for CASSTLAGARYEQYF.

CDR3 DNA sequence: TGTGCCGCGACTAGCGGAAGCACAGATACGCAGTATTTT. Translation: CAATSGSTDTQYF. The V gene is TRBV4-2, the J gene TRBJ2-3; 9 bases agree with TRBD2. CDR1 is LGHNA and CDR2 is YNFKEQ in the germline V gene. The CDR3 consists of 13 residues. Germline trimming cut 11 bases from V and 0 bases from J; bases unmatched to any gene: 3.